What follows are 15 T cell receptor beta chains derived from one specimen sequenced in a study of T cell responses to AZD1222 COVID-19 vaccine. Some clones are missing from TCRdb's copy, which holds only in-frame ones; the method was immunoSEQ multiplex PCR. The top ten clones hold over 6.5% of a sample with over 85,000 clones, about 89% of them seen once. The sample here was peripheral blood, taken on day 0 of AZD1222 vaccination. The receptor set was obtained from an adult in good health.

This clone was counted a single time. The chain combines TRBV4-2 with TRBJ1-4; D not resolved. Germline V lookup: CDR1 LGHNA, CDR2 YNFKEQ. The CDR3 has 13 residues. V shed 1 base and J shed 8 bases, with 8 bases lying between them. The CDR3 DNA sequence: TGTGCCAGCAGCCAAGGGGAACAGGAAAAACTGTTTTTT. It encodes CASSQGEQEKLFF.

The chain has TRBV5-1 and TRBJ1-5; the D is unclear. The V end was cut by 1 base, the J end by 6 bases, with 8 bases between. Germline V gene sequence: CDR1 SGHRS, CDR2 YFSETQ. The CDR3 is 13 amino acids. CDR3 coding DNA: TGCGCCAGCAGCTTGACGGGAGGTCAGCCCCAGCATTTT. Protein product: CASSLTGGQPQHF. Using reference TRBV5-1 and TRBJ1-5 for the parts outside the CDR3, the full variable domain is KAGVTQTPRYLIKTRGQQVTLSCSPISGHRSVSWYQQTPGQGLQFLFEYFSETQRNKGNFPGRFSGRQFSNSRSEMNVSTLELGDSALYLCASSLTGGQPQHFGDGTRLSIL.

CDR3 nucleotide sequence: TGCGCCAGCGGGACTAGCGGGGCAGATACGCAGTATTTT. Its protein is CASGTSGADTQYF. The genes are TRBV5-1 and TRBJ2-3, with TRBD2 identical over 13 bases. Germline lookup yields CDR1 SGHRS and CDR2 YFSETQ. V lost 7 bases and J lost 4; bases outside the gene matches: 0. The CDR3 has 13 amino acids.

This clone was picked up a small number of times. The V gene is TRBV9, the J gene TRBJ2-3, with TRBD2 as a possible D gene (5 bases). The CDR3 spans 16 residues. CDR1 and CDR2 from the germline V gene are SGDLS and YYNGEE. The V gene lost 0 bases and the J gene lost 0 bases, with 11 bases spanning the gap. The CDR3 reads CASSVGSGPSTDTQYF. CDR3 DNA: TGTGCCAGCAGCGTAGGGAGCGGCCCTAGCACAGATACGCAGTATTTT. Full variable domain (missing parts from reference TRBV9 and TRBJ2-3): DSGVTQTPKHLITATGQRVTLRCSPRSGDLSVYWYQQSLDQGLQFLIQYYNGEERAKGNILERFSAQQFPDLHSELNLSSLELGDSALYFCASSVGSGPSTDTQYFGPGTRLTVL.

In this sample, this clone turned up once. V gene TRBV5-5 combines with J gene TRBJ2-3, with unresolved D. Deletions cut 2 bases from V and 3 bases from J, with 10 bases between. CDR3 length: 14 amino acids. Germline-derived CDR1 and CDR2 are SGHKS and YYEKEE (reference sequence). CDR3 in DNA: TGTGCCAGCAGCTTACTTTCTGGTACAGATACGCAGTATTTT. This sequence encodes CASSLLSGTDTQYF. Together with reference TRBV5-5 and TRBJ2-3, the CDR3 gives the full variable domain: DAGVTQSPTHLIKTRGQQVTLRCSPISGHKSVSWYQQVLGQGPQFIFQYYEKEERGRGNFPDRFSARQFPNYSSELNVNALLLGDSALYLCASSLLSGTDTQYFGPGTRLTVL.

V is TRBV28 and J is TRBJ1-5, with D unresolved. CDR3 length: 15 residues. Looked up from germline, CDR1 is MDHEN and CDR2 is SYDVKM. The V end was cut by 7 bases, the J end by 2 bases, with 15 bases between. This chain's CDR3 is CASTVGGKGNQPQHF. CDR3 nucleotides: TGTGCCAGCACGGTAGGAGGGAAGGGCAATCAGCCCCAGCATTTT.

The V gene is TRBV5-4, the J gene TRBJ1-3; D uncertain. The germline CDR1 and CDR2 sequences are SGHNT and YYREEE (reference sequence). The CDR3 runs to 15 residues. The ends were cut back, 4 bases at V and 3 bases at J, with 14 bases in the middle. CDR3 sequence: CASSLRETLGNTIYF. The CDR3 nucleotides read TGTGCCAGCAGCCTCCGGGAGACACTTGGAAACACCATATATTTT.

The genes are TRBV7-9 and TRBJ2-1; D unclear. In germline, CDR1 is SEHNR, CDR2 FQNEAQ (reference sequence). V lost 3 bases and J 5 bases, leaving 11 bases between the germline ends. CDR3 size: 14 residues. Here the CDR3 DNA reads TGTGCCAGCAGCTTTGGTTCGGCAAACAATGAGCAGTTCTTC. Translating it yields CASSFGSANNEQFF.

The chain recombines TRBV3-1 (or the pseudogene TRBV3-2) with TRBJ2-6; 7 bases map to TRBD1. The CDR3 runs to 14 residues. The germline V gene encodes CDR1 LGHDT and CDR2 YNNKEL (reference sequence). Trimming at V came to 2 bases and at J to 8 bases, leaving 3 bases not matched to a gene. CDR3 residues: CASSQQGESNVLTF. Written as DNA, the CDR3 is TGTGCCAGCAGCCAACAGGGGGAGTCCAACGTCCTGACTTTC.

The rearrangement uses TRBV6-5 and TRBJ1-6, with 7 bases identical to TRBD1. Germline trimming cut 2 bases from V and 5 bases from J; bases unmatched to any gene: 0. This CDR3 has 14 residues. Per the germline V gene, CDR1 is MNHEY and CDR2 is SVGAGI. CDR3: CASSYGQDNSPLHF. CDR3 DNA sequence: TGTGCCAGCAGTTACGGACAGGATAATTCACCCCTCCACTTT.

The chain has TRBV7-8 and TRBJ2-3; 15 nucleotides agree with TRBD2. Unmatched junction bases numbered 3, after V lost 5 bases and J lost 0 bases. Per the germline V gene, CDR1 is SGHVS and CDR2 is FQNEAQ. There are 17 residues in the CDR3. The CDR3 sequence: CASSLGLAGGSTDTQYF. The CDR3 bases are TGTGCCAGCAGCCTGGGACTAGCGGGGGGTAGCACAGATACGCAGTATTTT.

J is TRBJ2-3 and V is TRBV12-5, with D tentatively TRBD1 (5 bases). This CDR3 comprises 13 residues. Per germline, CDR1 LGHNT and CDR2 FRNRAP. With 3 bases removed from V and 2 bases from J, the gap between germline ends came to 6 bases. Here the CDR3 DNA reads TGTGCTAGTGGTTTAGGGGCCACAGATACGCAGTATTTT. Translation: CASGLGATDTQYF. The variable domain in full, with the rest retrieved from reference TRBV12-5 and TRBJ2-3, is DARVTQTPRHKVTEMGQEVTMRCQPILGHNTVFWYRQTMMQGLELLAYFRNRAPLDDSGMPKDRFSAEMPDATLATLKIQPSEPRDSAVYFCASGLGATDTQYFGPGTRLTVL.

There are a few counts of this clone. The rearrangement links TRBV28 to TRBJ1-2, with 8 bases lining up with TRBD1. The V and J ends lost 3 bases and 5 bases, in that order; junction bases with no gene match: 8. This CDR3 comprises 15 residues. Germline CDR1 reads MDHEN; CDR2 reads SYDVKM. CDR3: CASSFQGAARYGYTF. The CDR3, as DNA: TGTGCCAGCAGTTTTCAGGGGGCAGCCCGTTATGGCTACACCTTC.

The V call is TRBV5-1, the J call TRBJ1-6; TRBD1 might be the D (5 bases). CDR3 size: 17 residues. Looked up from germline, CDR1 is SGHRS and CDR2 is YFSETQ. Trimming removed 0 bases from V and 7 bases from J, with 17 bases in between. CDR3: CASSLAQGSGINSPLHF. For the CDR3, the DNA is TGCGCCAGCAGCTTGGCTCAGGGTTCTGGGATAAATTCACCCCTCCACTTT.

CDR3 DNA: TGTGCCAGCAGTTCCCCCGGGACAATACTCTACAATGAGCAGTTCTTC. This translates into CASSSPGTILYNEQFF. V usage is TRBV27 and J usage is TRBJ2-1; maybe TRBD1 (6 bases). Germline loops: CDR1 MNHEY, CDR2 SMNVEV (reference sequence). V was clipped by 4 bases and J by 3 bases, with 16 bases between them. The CDR3 is 16 residues long.